This TCR beta chain was sequenced in a study of monozygotic twins with inflammatory bowel disease. CDR1 is MDHEN and CDR2 is SYDVKM in the germline V gene. The CDR3 has 14 amino acids. TCRdb reanalyzed the 5' RACE reads, giving one entry per CDR3 protein sequence and no DNA. The table lists about 85,000 distinct CDR3 sequences. The sequenced sample consisted of blood. V gene TRBV28 combines with J gene TRBJ2-7; TCRdb reports TRBD2, a call that lacks DNA to check it against. The receptor was derived from a human donor with ulcerative colitis or Crohn's disease, or a healthy co-twin of an affected twin (not recorded which). CDR3: CASSPAGLYYEQYF.